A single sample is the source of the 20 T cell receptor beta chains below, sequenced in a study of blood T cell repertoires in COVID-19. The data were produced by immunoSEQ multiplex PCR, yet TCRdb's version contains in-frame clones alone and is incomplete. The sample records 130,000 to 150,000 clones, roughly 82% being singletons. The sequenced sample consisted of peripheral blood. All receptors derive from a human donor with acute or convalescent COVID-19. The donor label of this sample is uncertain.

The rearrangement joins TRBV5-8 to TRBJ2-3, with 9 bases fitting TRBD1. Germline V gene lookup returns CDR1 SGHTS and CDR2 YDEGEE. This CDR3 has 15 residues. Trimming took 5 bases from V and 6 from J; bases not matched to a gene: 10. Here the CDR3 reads CASRNRDRDFDTQYF. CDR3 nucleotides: TGTGCCAGCAGAAATAGGGACAGGGATTTTGATACGCAGTATTTT.

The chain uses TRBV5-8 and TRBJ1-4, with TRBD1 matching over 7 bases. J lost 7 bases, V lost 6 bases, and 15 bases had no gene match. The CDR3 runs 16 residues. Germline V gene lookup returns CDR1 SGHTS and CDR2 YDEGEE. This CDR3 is CASTSDRDREGEKLFF. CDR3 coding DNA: TGTGCCAGCACATCAGACAGGGACCGGGAAGGTGAAAAACTGTTTTTT. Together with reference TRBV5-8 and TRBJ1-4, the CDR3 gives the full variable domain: EAGVTQSPTHLIKTRGQQATLRCSPISGHTSVYWYQQALGLGLQFLLWYDEGEERNRGNFPPRFSGRQFPNYSSELNVNALELEDSALYLCASTSDRDREGEKLFFGSGTQLSVL.

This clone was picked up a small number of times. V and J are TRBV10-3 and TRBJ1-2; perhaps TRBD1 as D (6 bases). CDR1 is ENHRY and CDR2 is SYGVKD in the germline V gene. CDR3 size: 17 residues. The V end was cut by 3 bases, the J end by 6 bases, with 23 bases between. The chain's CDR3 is CAISDPYLRDTRNGYTF. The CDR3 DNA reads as TGTGCCATCAGTGACCCTTATCTCCGGGACACACGGAATGGCTACACCTTC.

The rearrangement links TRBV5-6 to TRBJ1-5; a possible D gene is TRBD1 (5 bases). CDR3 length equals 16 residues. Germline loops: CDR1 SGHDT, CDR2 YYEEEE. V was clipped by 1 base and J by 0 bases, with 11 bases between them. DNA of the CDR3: TGTGCCAGCAGCTTGTCTAGGGGTTATAGCAATCAGCCCCAGCATTTT. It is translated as CASSLSRGYSNQPQHF.

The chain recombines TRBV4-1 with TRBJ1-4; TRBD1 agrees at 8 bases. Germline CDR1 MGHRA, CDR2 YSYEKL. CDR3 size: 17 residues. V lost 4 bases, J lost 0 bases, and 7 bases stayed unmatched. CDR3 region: CASSPLNRGTTNEKLFF. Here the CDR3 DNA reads TGCGCCAGCAGCCCTCTTAACAGGGGGACAACTAATGAAAAACTGTTTTTT.

The DNA for the CDR3 is TGTGCCAGCCGGAGCGGGGTGTCAGGGCAAAACCCGAACACTGAAGCTTTCTTT. Translation gives CASRSGVSGQNPNTEAFF. This chain uses TRBV2 with TRBJ1-1, with D possibly matching TRBD1 (5 bases). The germline CDR1 and CDR2 sequences are SNHLY and FYNNEI. The CDR3 sequence is 18 residues long. The V end was cut by 8 bases, the J end by 1 base, with 26 bases between.

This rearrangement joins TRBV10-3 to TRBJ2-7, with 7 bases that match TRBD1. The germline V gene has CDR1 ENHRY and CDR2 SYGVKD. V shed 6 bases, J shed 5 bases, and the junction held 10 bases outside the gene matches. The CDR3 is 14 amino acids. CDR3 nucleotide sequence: TGTGCCATCAGCCTGACAGGGACGGAACACGAGCAGTACTTC. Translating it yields CAISLTGTEHEQYF.

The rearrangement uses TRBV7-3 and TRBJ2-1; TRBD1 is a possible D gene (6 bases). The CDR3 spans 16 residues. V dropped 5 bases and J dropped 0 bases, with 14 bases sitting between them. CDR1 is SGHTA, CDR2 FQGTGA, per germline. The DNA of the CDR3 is TGTGCCAGCAGCCTCCAGGGGCCTCGCTCCTACAATGAGCAGTTCTTC. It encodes CASSLQGPRSYNEQFF.

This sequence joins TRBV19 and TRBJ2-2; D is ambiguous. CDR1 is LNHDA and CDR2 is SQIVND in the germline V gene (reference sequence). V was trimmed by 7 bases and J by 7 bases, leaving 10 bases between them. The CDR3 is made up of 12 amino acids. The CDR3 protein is CASTQIGGELFF. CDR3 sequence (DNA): TGTGCCAGTACCCAGATTGGCGGGGAGCTGTTTTTT. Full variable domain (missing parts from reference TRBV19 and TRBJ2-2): DGGITQSPKYLFRKEGQNVTLSCEQNLNHDAMYWYRQDPGQGLRLIYYSQIVNDFQKGDIAEGYSVSREKKESFPLTVTSAQKNPTAFYLCASTQIGGELFFGEGSRLTVL.

The CDR3 nucleotides read TGTGCCAGCAGTAAAAATCAGGGACTCAACTATGGCTACACCTTC. This sequence encodes CASSKNQGLNYGYTF. The chain uses TRBV2 and TRBJ1-2, with D perhaps matching TRBD1 (5 bases). V dropped 5 bases and J dropped 2 bases, with 15 bases sitting between them. Germline CDR1 is SNHLY and CDR2 is FYNNEI. This CDR3 has 15 amino acids.

The DNA for the CDR3 is TGTGCCAGCAGCGTAGCGGGGGCTGGAAACACCATATATTTT. Residues: CASSVAGAGNTIYF. The rearrangement joins TRBV9 to TRBJ1-3, with D maybe TRBD1 (5 bases). Trimming left V 0 bases short and J 2 bases short, with 6 bases between. Per germline, CDR1 SGDLS and CDR2 YYNGEE. This CDR3 contains 14 residues.

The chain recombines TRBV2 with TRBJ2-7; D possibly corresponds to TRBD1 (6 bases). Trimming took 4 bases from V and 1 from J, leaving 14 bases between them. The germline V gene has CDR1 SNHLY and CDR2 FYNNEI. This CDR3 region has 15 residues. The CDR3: CASSGGQSPSYEQYF. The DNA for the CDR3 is TGTGCCAGCAGTGGAGGACAGAGCCCTTCCTACGAGCAGTACTTC.

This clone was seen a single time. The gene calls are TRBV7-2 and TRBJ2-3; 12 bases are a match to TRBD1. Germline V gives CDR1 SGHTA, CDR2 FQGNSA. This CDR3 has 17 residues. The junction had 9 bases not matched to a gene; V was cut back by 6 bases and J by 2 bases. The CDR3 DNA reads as TGTGCCAGCAGACCAGGGACAGGGGGCGGGTCCACAGATACGCAGTATTTT. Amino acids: CASRPGTGGGSTDTQYF. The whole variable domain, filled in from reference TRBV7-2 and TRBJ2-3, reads GAGVSQSPSNKVTEKGKDVELRCDPISGHTALYWYRQSLGQGLEFLIYFQGNSAPDKSGLPSDRFSAERTGGSVSTLTIQRTQQEDSAVYLCASRPGTGGGSTDTQYFGPGTRLTVL.

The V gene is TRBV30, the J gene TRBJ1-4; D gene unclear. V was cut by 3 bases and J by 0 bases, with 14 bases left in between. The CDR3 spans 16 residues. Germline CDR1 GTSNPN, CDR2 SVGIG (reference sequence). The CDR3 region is CAWSRREIATNEKLFF. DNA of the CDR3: TGTGCCTGGAGCAGGAGGGAGATTGCAACTAATGAAAAACTGTTTTTT.

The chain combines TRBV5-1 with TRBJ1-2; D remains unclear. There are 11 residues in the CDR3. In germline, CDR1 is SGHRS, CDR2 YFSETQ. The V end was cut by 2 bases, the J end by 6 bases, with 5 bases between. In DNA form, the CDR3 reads TGCGCCAGCAGCTTCGGGGATGGCTACACCTTC. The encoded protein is CASSFGDGYTF.

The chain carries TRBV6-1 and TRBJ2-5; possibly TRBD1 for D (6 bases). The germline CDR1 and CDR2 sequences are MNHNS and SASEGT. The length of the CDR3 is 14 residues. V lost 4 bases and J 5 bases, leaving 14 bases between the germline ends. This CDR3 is CASSVAGAQETQYF. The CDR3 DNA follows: TGTGCCAGCAGTGTCGCAGGGGCACAGGAGACCCAGTACTTC.

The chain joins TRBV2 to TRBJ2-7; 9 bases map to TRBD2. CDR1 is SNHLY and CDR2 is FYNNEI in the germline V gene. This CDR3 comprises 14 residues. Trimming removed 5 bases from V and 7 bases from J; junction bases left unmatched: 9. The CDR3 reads CASSFGGGAWEQYF. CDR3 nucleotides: TGTGCCAGCAGTTTCGGCGGGGGGGCCTGGGAGCAGTACTTC.

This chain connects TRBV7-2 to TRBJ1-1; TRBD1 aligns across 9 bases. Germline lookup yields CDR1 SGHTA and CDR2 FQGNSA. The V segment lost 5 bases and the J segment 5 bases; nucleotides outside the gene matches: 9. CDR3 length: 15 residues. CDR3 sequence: CASSPRDRAITEAFF. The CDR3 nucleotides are TGTGCCAGCAGCCCCAGGGACAGGGCGATTACTGAAGCTTTCTTT.

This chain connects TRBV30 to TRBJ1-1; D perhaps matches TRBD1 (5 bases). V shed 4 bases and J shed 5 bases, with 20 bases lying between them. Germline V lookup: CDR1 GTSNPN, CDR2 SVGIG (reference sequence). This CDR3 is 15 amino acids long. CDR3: CAWTLQGLISTEAFF. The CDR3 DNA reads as TGTGCCTGGACTCTCCAGGGTCTGATATCGACTGAAGCTTTCTTT. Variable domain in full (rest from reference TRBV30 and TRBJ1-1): SQTIHQWPATLVQPVGSPLSLECTVEGTSNPNLYWYRQAAGRGLQLLFYSVGIGQISSEVPQNLSASRPQDRQFILSSKKLLLSDSGFYLCAWTLQGLISTEAFFGQGTRLTVV.

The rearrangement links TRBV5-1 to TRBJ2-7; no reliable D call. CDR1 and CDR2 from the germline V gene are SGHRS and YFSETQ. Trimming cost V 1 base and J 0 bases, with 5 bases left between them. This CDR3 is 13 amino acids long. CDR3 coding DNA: TGCGCCAGCAGCTTGACAGACTCCTACGAGCAGTACTTC. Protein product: CASSLTDSYEQYF. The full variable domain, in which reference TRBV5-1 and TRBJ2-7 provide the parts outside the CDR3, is KAGVTQTPRYLIKTRGQQVTLSCSPISGHRSVSWYQQTPGQGLQFLFEYFSETQRNKGNFPGRFSGRQFSNSRSEMNVSTLELGDSALYLCASSLTDSYEQYFGPGTRLTVT.